The TCR beta chain under discussion was sequenced for a study of cytomegalovirus exposure and HLA in healthy donors. About the research overall: The 90 to 150 validation repertoires used a platform that matched the one used for the 600 to 750 first-cohort repertoires, as a later analysis reported.

Here immunoSEQ multiplex PCR was the method, and the copy in TCRdb shows in-frame clones only, minus some. The sample yields some 130,000 clones, approximately 84% seen once. Germline CDR1 is LNHDA and CDR2 is SQIVND (reference sequence). The V gene lost 5 bases and the J gene lost 4 bases, with 11 bases spanning the gap. This CDR3 contains 13 residues. The sequenced sample was PBMCs. The clonotype originates from a man in his thirties or forties in good health and CMV-seropositive. The V gene is TRBV19, the J gene TRBJ2-5, with D possibly matching TRBD2 (6 bases). DNA for the CDR3: TGTGCCAGTAGTGGCCCCGGGAGAGAGACCCAGTACTTC. The encoded protein is CASSGPGRETQYF.